This TCR beta chain was identified during a study of human T cells and chemical hapten exposure. Overall study context: It was small differences in pooled library volume that mainly caused per-sample TCR yields to vary. Study outcomes and limitations: TCRs above 1 in 1000 frequency stayed constant with DPC sensitization. Patch test score was positively correlated with the counts of PT1 expanded TCRs.

The time point here: pre-sensitization, week 0. As for treatment: therapeutic diphenylcyclopropenone sensitization with weekly scalp DPC. Prior to each patch test being applied, blood was drawn. This clonotype has a count of ten or more. Its antigen is unknown. TCRdb redid the calling of the RACE reads with MiXCR, one entry per CDR3 protein. This sample has 120,000 or so distinct CDR3 sequences; about 14% occur once, and the top ten carry around 2.8%. Per germline, CDR1 LGHDT and CDR2 YNNKEL (reference sequence). The CDR3 consists of 16 residues. The V and J ends lost 1 base and 5 bases, in that order; junction bases with no gene match: 6.

The rearrangement joins TRBV3-1 to TRBJ1-5; 9 positions agree with TRBD1. This TCR came from a woman between 18 and 30 years old with alopecia areata. Some clones in this sample may be carry-over from other donors' samples. The sequences come from whole blood, collected in connection with sensitization to the hapten diphenylcyclopropenone (DPC). Here the CDR3 DNA reads TGTGCCAGCAGCCAAGGCCCGGGACAGGGCGATCAGCCCCAGCATTTT. The encoded protein is CASSQGPGQGDQPQHF.